This TCR beta chain was documented in a study of cytotoxic CD8 clonotypes in ibrutinib-treated CLL. Study as a whole: After a median of about six years, roughly 14 patients stayed remitted and approximately 12 progressed; responses had been partial in around 24 and complete in 2.

The data were produced by immunoSEQ multiplex PCR, yet TCRdb's version contains in-frame clones alone and is incomplete. The table has roughly 200,000 clones, about four fifths seen once. The V gene end was trimmed by 3 bases and the J gene end by 5 bases; junction bases not matched to a gene: 3. The CDR3 has 12 residues. The germline gives CDR1 GTSNPN, CDR2 SVGIG (reference sequence). Material: PBMCs, obtained after 12 months of ibrutinib treatment. V and J are TRBV30 and TRBJ2-5; 7 bases align to TRBD2. This sequence was found in a human donor with chronic lymphocytic leukemia. Written as DNA, the CDR3 is TGTGCCTGGAGGCGGGAGTTGGAGACCCAGTACTTC. Translation: CAWRRELETQYF. The variable domain in full, with the rest retrieved from reference TRBV30 and TRBJ2-5, is SQTIHQWPATLVQPVGSPLSLECTVEGTSNPNLYWYRQAAGRGLQLLFYSVGIGQISSEVPQNLSASRPQDRQFILSSKKLLLSDSGFYLCAWRRELETQYFGPGTRLLVL.